A single sample is the source of the 21 T cell receptor beta chains below, sequenced in a study of vaccination and CD4 T cells after COVID-19. Time point indicated: late sampling 161 to 241 days after vaccination in a few convalescent patients. Treatment here: roughly ten-day PBMC culture with coronavirus spike peptide pools or control peptides (ViraFEST assay). Cultured CD4+ T-cell DNA underwent Oncomine TCR Beta short-read sequencing. TCRdb analysed the PCR reads with MiXCR anew, one entry per CDR3 protein. The sample lists 20,000 to 30,000 distinct CDR3 sequences; about 30% were seen once. These receptors have no known antigen. The sequences come from CD4+ T cells from blood, cultured in vitro, collected about 7 months after SARS-CoV-2 vaccination. These receptors originate from a human donor who had recovered from COVID-19.

This clonotype was detected many times. V gene TRBV20-1 combines with J gene TRBJ1-6; 9 nucleotides agree with TRBD1. CDR3 length: 14 residues. Looked up from germline, CDR1 is DFQATT and CDR2 is SNEGSKA (reference sequence). The ends lost 3 bases at V and 7 bases at J; junction bases unmatched: 4. Here the CDR3 reads CSASLGTGNSPLHF. CDR3 DNA sequence: TGCAGTGCTAGTCTTGGGACAGGGAATTCACCCCTCCACTTT.

This clonotype appeared a few times. The rearrangement uses TRBV11-3 and TRBJ1-1; 7 nucleotides agree with TRBD1. This CDR3 has 14 residues. V trimming: 5 bases; J trimming: 4 bases; junction bases outside the gene matches: 7. Germline V CDR1 and CDR2: SGHNT, YENEEA. CDR3: CASSPGQASTEAFF. In DNA form, the CDR3 reads TGTGCCAGCAGCCCCGGACAGGCTAGCACTGAAGCTTTCTTT.

The chain links TRBV5-4 to TRBJ2-7, with D hard to call. V was shortened by 0 bases and J by 3 bases, with 7 bases between the two germline ends. The CDR3 runs to 13 residues. Germline CDR1 SGHNT, CDR2 YYREEE (reference sequence). The CDR3 spells CASSLAVSYEQYF. DNA for the CDR3: TGTGCCAGCAGCTTGGCCGTTAGCTACGAGCAGTACTTC.

This clonotype was seen more than once but under ten times. CDR3 DNA sequence: TGTGCCAGCAGCCAGCGGTCAGGGCGAGATACGCAGTATTTT. Translated: CASSQRSGRDTQYF. The chain links TRBV7-2 to TRBJ2-3; D tentatively reads TRBD1 or TRBD2 (5 bases each). Germline CDR1 reads SGHTA; CDR2 reads FQGNSA. V was trimmed by 5 bases and J by 5 bases, leaving 14 bases between them. This CDR3 spans 14 amino acids. Complete variable domain (other parts from reference TRBV7-2 and TRBJ2-3): GAGVSQSPSNKVTEKGKDVELRCDPISGHTALYWYRQSLGQGLEFLIYFQGNSAPDKSGLPSDRFSAERTGGSVSTLTIQRTQQEDSAVYLCASSQRSGRDTQYFGPGTRLTVL.

This clonotype showed up just a few times. The rearrangement joins TRBV20-1 to TRBJ2-1; TRBD1 aligns across 9 bases. With 0 bases clipped from V and 5 bases from J, the junction kept 5 bases outside the gene matches. This CDR3 spans 15 amino acids. Germline V CDR1 and CDR2: DFQATT, SNEGSKA (reference sequence). CDR3 residues: CSAREPTGGNNEQFF. The CDR3 DNA reads TGCAGTGCTAGAGAACCGACAGGGGGTAACAATGAGCAGTTCTTC.

The rearrangement joins TRBV6-1 to TRBJ1-2, with no clear D. Per germline, CDR1 MNHNS and CDR2 SASEGT. This CDR3 has 15 amino acids. Trimming pared 6 bases from V and 4 bases from J, leaving 18 bases between. DNA of the CDR3: TGTGCCAGCAGCCCCTCGAAAGGGAAGGTCTATGGCTACACCTTC. This codes for CASSPSKGKVYGYTF.

This clonotype is medium-sized in the sample. V usage is TRBV7-2 and J usage is TRBJ1-5; 8 bases are a match to TRBD1. The junction had 5 bases not matched to a gene; V was cut back by 5 bases and J by 5 bases. The CDR3 covers 14 residues. Germline CDR1 is SGHTA and CDR2 is FQGNSA. The CDR3 region has the DNA TGTGCCAGCAGCCGACAACAGGGGGATCAGCCCCAGCATTTT. Translation gives CASSRQQGDQPQHF.

The V and J genes are TRBV7-6 and TRBJ2-3, with a tentative D call TRBD2 (6 bases). This CDR3 has 15 amino acids. Deletions cut 0 bases from V and 2 bases from J, with 9 bases between. From germline, CDR1 is SGHVS and CDR2 FNYEAQ. In DNA, the CDR3 is TGTGCCAGCAGCTTAGCGGGACTCTTCACAGATACGCAGTATTTT. This codes for CASSLAGLFTDTQYF. The whole variable domain, filled in from reference TRBV7-6 and TRBJ2-3, reads GAGVSQSPRYKVTKRGQDVALRCDPISGHVSLYWYRQALGQGPEFLTYFNYEAQQDKSGLPNDRFSAERPEGSISTLTIQRTEQRDSAMYRCASSLAGLFTDTQYFGPGTRLTVL.

The chain combines TRBV6-1 with TRBJ2-7, with TRBD1 matching 11 bases. Per the germline V gene, CDR1 is MNHNS and CDR2 is SASEGT. The CDR3 is 17 amino acids. The V segment lost 5 bases and the J segment 2 bases; nucleotides outside the gene matches: 11. In DNA form, the CDR3 reads TGTGCCAGCAGTCCCATTTCGGGACAGGGGGGGACCTACGAGCAGTACTTC. Its protein product is CASSPISGQGGTYEQYF.

The V gene is TRBV20-1, the J gene TRBJ2-2, with TRBD2 matching 8 bases. J lost 1 base, V lost 3 bases, and 7 bases had no gene match. The germline gives CDR1 DFQATT, CDR2 SNEGSKA (reference sequence). The CDR3 runs to 16 residues. CDR3 sequence: CSARATSGGNTGELFF. Written as DNA, the CDR3 is TGCAGTGCTAGGGCTACTAGCGGAGGGAACACCGGGGAGCTGTTTTTT.

The rearrangement joins TRBV19 to TRBJ1-2; 9 nucleotides align to TRBD1. Trimming took 4 bases from V and 7 from J; bases not matched to a gene: 4. CDR1 LNHDA and CDR2 SQIVND come from the germline V gene (reference sequence). The CDR3 runs to 13 residues. The CDR3 DNA follows: TGTGCCAGTAGTACCACAGGGGGCAGTGGCTACACCTTC. Protein sequence: CASSTTGGSGYTF.

In this sample, this clonotype turned up a few times. The V call is TRBV5-4, the J call TRBJ1-2; D unclear. From germline, CDR1 is SGHNT and CDR2 YYREEE (reference sequence). V lost 4 bases, J lost 2 bases, and 12 bases lay in between. This CDR3 is 14 amino acids long. CDR3 sequence (DNA): TGTGCCAGCAGCGTTGGCGGGCCAAACTATGGCTACACCTTC. Protein sequence: CASSVGGPNYGYTF.

This clonotype occurred a few times. The rearrangement uses TRBV10-3 and TRBJ2-5; 10 positions agree with TRBD1. Germline-derived CDR1 and CDR2 are ENHRY and SYGVKD. V was pared by 6 bases and J by 5 bases, with 6 bases of the junction left unmatched. The CDR3 runs to 14 residues. The CDR3 DNA follows: TGTGCCATCAGGGGGACAGGGGTTATCGAGACCCAGTACTTC. It translates to CAIRGTGVIETQYF.

This clonotype turned up a few times. The V and J genes are TRBV7-2 and TRBJ2-3, with 8 bases lining up with TRBD2. J lost 4 bases, V lost 8 bases, and 8 bases had no gene match. The germline V gene has CDR1 SGHTA and CDR2 FQGNSA. The CDR3 is 14 residues long. The CDR3 protein is CASRLARQADTQYF. In DNA, the CDR3 is TGTGCCAGCCGACTAGCGCGTCAAGCAGATACGCAGTATTTT.

The chain links TRBV7-2 to TRBJ1-1; no clear D. Trimming pared 2 bases from V and 3 bases from J, leaving 10 bases between. This CDR3 region has 14 residues. Germline V gene sequence: CDR1 SGHTA, CDR2 FQGNSA. The DNA of the CDR3 is TGTGCCAGCAGCTTATGGGATGTGGACACTGAAGCTTTCTTT. It encodes CASSLWDVDTEAFF.

The chain combines TRBV20-1 with TRBJ1-1, with no clear D. The CDR3 covers 10 residues. V was cut by 6 bases and J by 2 bases, with 4 bases left in between. CDR1 is DFQATT, CDR2 SNEGSKA, per germline (reference sequence). The chain's CDR3 is CSAKNTEAFF. The CDR3 DNA reads TGCAGTGCAAAAAACACTGAAGCTTTCTTT.

V and J are TRBV21-1 and TRBJ2-1; TRBD1 was called by the table and not checked on the DNA. TRBV21-1 is a pseudogene. The CDR3 has 16 residues. CDR3 DNA sequence: TGTGCCAGCACTTCTCTCCGGGACAGGGATTCTAATGAGCAGTTCTTC. It specifies CASTSLRDRDSNEQFF.

J is TRBJ1-2 and V is TRBV19; TRBD1 might be the D (5 bases). CDR1 LNHDA and CDR2 SQIVND come from the germline V gene (reference sequence). The CDR3 consists of 14 residues. With 6 bases removed from V and 7 bases from J, the gap between germline ends came to 18 bases. The CDR3 is CASRVIGRDGGYTF. The CDR3 DNA follows: TGTGCCAGTAGAGTTATCGGCAGGGATGGTGGCTACACCTTC.

The chain couples TRBV20-1 to TRBJ2-4, with TRBD2 as a possible D gene (6 bases). CDR3 length equals 13 residues. The germline CDR1 and CDR2 sequences are DFQATT and SNEGSKA (reference sequence). V lost 5 bases, J lost 8 bases, and 16 bases lay in between. The CDR3 loop is CSAPTAGLDIQYF. CDR3 DNA: TGCAGTGCTCCGACGGCGGGGTTGGACATTCAGTACTTC.

This clonotype came up once. This chain uses TRBV4-1 with TRBJ1-2; D ambiguous. Trimming removed 0 bases from V and 8 bases from J, with 13 bases in between. This CDR3 has 14 amino acids. Per the germline V gene, CDR1 is MGHRA and CDR2 is YSYEKL. The CDR3 here is CASSQDPKTRGYTF. In DNA form, the CDR3 reads TGCGCCAGCAGCCAAGATCCAAAAACGCGAGGCTACACCTTC.

This clonotype came up a few times. This chain's CDR3 is CAISEGRTDGYTF. CDR3 bases: TGTGCCATCAGTGAGGGGCGGACGGATGGCTACACCTTC. The chain joins TRBV10-3 to TRBJ1-2, with D uncertain. Trimming took 2 bases from V and 6 from J, leaving 10 bases between them. Germline V gene data show CDR1 as ENHRY and CDR2 as SYGVKD. There are 13 residues in the CDR3.